This T cell receptor (beta chain) came from a study of shared clonotypes between healthy human individuals (dated by TCRdb to 2018 to 2020). Context from the whole study: A few men and two women, aged 18 to 49 years, made up the cohort. Per donor, leukapheresis produced somewhere between about 0.8 and 9 billion PBMCs. The study deeply sequenced blood TCR repertoires of about five healthy adults to estimate repertoire size and the extent of clonotype sharing between individuals. Per donor, three plates each were used for CD4 naive and CD4 memory, two for CD8 naive, and one for CD8 memory. Different laboratories and diverse techniques were used to prepare libraries and sequence TCR repertoires, to increase sequencing depth and limit assay-specific biases. Beyond this particular receptor, the publication reports: Naive subsets generally had larger estimated clonotype richness than memory subsets. The small number of donors limited the genetic and exposure-history diversity represented. Compared with non-shared clonotypes, clonotypes shared by all four sorted-subset donors had higher generation probabilities. Incomplete sequencing was indicated by rarefaction of sorted-subset datasets, despite the large sequencing depth. Sampling was restricted to blood, and TCR repertoires in tissues likely differ from the TCR repertoires found in blood. Pairwise subsampling led to the expectation that sequencing depth would affect the degree of clonotype sharing among donors. Across a handful of donors, around 5% of naive CD4, roughly 3.5% of naive CD8, 2.3% of memory CD4, and 0.4% of memory CD8 clonotypes were shared.

TCR CDR3 regions were amplified from genomic DNA by multiplex PCR using the deep immunoSEQ assay. Genomic DNA extracted from each cell subset was distributed evenly over all wells of several immunoSEQ 96-well plates, and each plate served as one replicate. For sorted subsets, approximately 190 ng genomic DNA, equal to about 30,000 T cell genomes, was loaded into each replicate PCR. Purified libraries were measured with a Qubit 3.0 fluorometer, size-checked on a Bioanalyzer 2100, and measured again with the KAPA Library Quantification kit. Every immunoSEQ 96-well plate was sequenced on a dedicated single-read 150-cycle Illumina NextSeq 550 flow cell. In the original analysis: Because only junctional sequences without quality scores were contained in the immunoSEQ output, filtering matching that applied to full-length reads could not be performed. To assign V/J genes and CDR3, sequences were annotated against IMGT germline references using PyIR, a Python wrapper for IgBLAST v1.9. Reads with weak V/J assignments (E-value above 1e-6), missing CDR3, stop codons, out-of-frame junctions, or ambiguous translated residues were removed. V3J clonotypes were defined by identical inferred V gene, J gene, and CDR3 amino acid sequence. Percentage overlap between repertoires was calculated by dividing the number of shared unique clonotypes by the size of the smaller repertoire. Richness of each repertoire was evaluated using RTK rarefaction, the Chao1 estimator, and Recon v2.1 estimates of unobserved clonotypes. Generation probabilities were computed with OLGA for all TCRbeta clonotypes obtained by the gDNA method from a handful of donors. TCRdb provides this immuneACCESS table in a form limited to in-frame rearrangements. Some clones are lacking; in checked studies, under half of them reflect an unresolved V gene, and why the rest are absent is not known. V, J and clone size are taken as reported in that table, and D and trimming were inferred from the DNA itself. This sample holds some 600,000 clones; approximately 96% were observed only once. Roughly 0.1% of the sample rests with the top ten.

On this clone itself: It lacks a known antigen. There are no base qualities to consult, and no much larger clone falls within one base.

CD8 naive samples were obtained by positive selection for CCR7 among CD45RO-negative cells, yielding a CD45RA+CCR7+ population from which TemRA cells were excluded. The donors were healthy, HIV-negative adults who had no recently reported acute infections or vaccinations. Only Caucasian adults living in Nashville, Tennessee, USA were represented among the donors. Blood was obtained by leukapheresis, after which PBMCs were separated by Ficoll-Histopaque density gradient centrifugation and cryopreserved in liquid nitrogen vapor phase. Analytical flow cytometry was used to check the purity and quantity of every magnetically sorted T cell population. Genomic DNA was isolated from each sorted fraction and quantified by UV absorbance on a Nanodrop 2000c. The CDR3, cysteine through phenylalanine, is 15 amino acids long. Of all the DNA, just the CDR3 is kept, 45 bases in frame from base 1. CDR1 and CDR2 (MNHEY, SVGAGI) derive from the germline V gene. V is trimmed back by 6 bases and J by 6 bases, and the junction contains 11 bases that no gene match accounts for.

Specimen: naive CD8+ T cells sorted from blood. The sample's cell subset or site label, in plain terms: CD45RA+CCR7+. The sequence derives from a woman aged 25-40 years in good health. The sequence joins TRBV6-5 to TRBJ2-1, with TRBD1 matching 7 junction bases. The CDR3 region reads CASRPRDSFSNEQFF. The sequenced DNA: TGTGCCAGCAGACCCCGGGACAGCTTCTCCAATGAGCAGTTCTTC.